Listed below are T cell receptor beta chains from one sample, sequenced in a study of cytotoxic CD8 clonotypes in ibrutinib-treated CLL. Libraries were prepared by immunoSEQ multiplex PCR; TCRdb keeps only in-frame clonotypes and omits some of them. The sample has tens of thousands of clones, roughly 80% seen once. The specimen comprised PBMCs, sampled after 24 months of ibrutinib treatment. All receptors come from a human donor with chronic lymphocytic leukemia. CDR3s include the opening cysteine and the closing phenylalanine or tryptophan. D genes are given only for firm matches. Size is omitted from some rows. Given values are once, few, many or a class for expanded clones.

size: NA; J: TRBJ2-7; V: TRBV19; D: TRBD2; CDR3: CASSIIPEPSGGIYEQYF; DNA: TGTGCCAGTAGTATAATCCCGGAGCCTAGCGGGGGAATATACGAGCAGTACTTC
size: NA; J: TRBJ1-1; V: TRBV7-6; D: NA; CDR3: CASSLGQGLNTEAFF; DNA: TGTGCCAGCAGCTTAGGGCAGGGTCTGAACACTGAAGCTTTCTTT
size: NA; J: TRBJ2-2; V: TRBV28; D: NA; CDR3: CASSGTYTSGELFF; DNA: TGTGCCAGCAGCGGGACTTACACTTCTGGGGAGCTGTTTTTT
size: NA; J: TRBJ2-3; V: TRBV20-1; D: NA; CDR3: CSAGDTQYF; DNA: TGCAGTGCTGGAGATACGCAGTATTTT
size: few; J: TRBJ1-5; V: TRBV28; D: NA; CDR3: CASSLPGLGINQPQHF; DNA: TGTGCCAGCAGTTTACCCGGACTGGGAATCAATCAGCCCCAGCATTTT
size: NA; J: TRBJ2-1; V: TRBV9; D: NA; CDR3: CASSVDSLFDEQFF; DNA: TGTGCCAGCAGCGTAGATTCCCTATTTGATGAGCAGTTCTTC
size: NA; J: TRBJ1-1; V: TRBV19; D: TRBD1; CDR3: CASSTRQGMNTEAFF; DNA: TGTGCCAGTAGTACCCGACAGGGCATGAACACTGAAGCTTTCTTT
size: NA; J: TRBJ1-2; V: TRBV5-1; D: TRBD1; CDR3: CASSTGTGDGYTF; DNA: TGCGCCAGCAGCACCGGGACAGGGGACGGCTACACCTTC
size: many; J: TRBJ1-1; V: TRBV15; D: NA; CDR3: CATSRDQSEAFF; DNA: TGTGCCACCAGCAGAGATCAGAGTGAAGCTTTCTTT
size: few; J: TRBJ2-3; V: TRBV7-3; D: NA; CDR3: CASSFGEDTQYF; DNA: TGTGCCAGCAGCTTTGGTGAAGATACGCAGTATTTT
size: NA; J: TRBJ2-7; V: TRBV19; D: NA; CDR3: CASSPGHLYEQYF; DNA: TGTGCCAGTAGTCCTGGACACCTCTACGAGCAGTACTTC
size: NA; J: TRBJ1-1; V: TRBV2; D: NA; CDR3: CASSGTGTTEAFF; DNA: TGTGCCAGCAGCGGAACAGGGACCACTGAAGCTTTCTTT
size: NA; J: TRBJ2-2; V: TRBV5-1; D: TRBD2; CDR3: CASNPREGDTGELFF; DNA: TGCGCCAGCAACCCCCGGGAGGGCGACACCGGGGAGCTGTTTTTT
size: NA; J: TRBJ2-3; V: TRBV5-1; D: NA; CDR3: CASGTGSTDTQYF; DNA: TGCGCCAGCGGGACTGGAAGTACAGATACGCAGTATTTT
size: NA; J: TRBJ2-5; V: TRBV5-1; D: NA; CDR3: CASSLESRGMETQYF; DNA: TGCGCCAGCAGCTTGGAAAGCCGGGGCATGGAGACCCAGTACTTC
size: NA; J: TRBJ2-1; V: TRBV15; D: NA; CDR3: CATSIQREPYNEQFF; DNA: TGTGCCACCAGCATACAAAGGGAGCCGTACAATGAGCAGTTCTTC
size: NA; J: TRBJ2-5; V: TRBV19; D: NA; CDR3: CASSLRSQGSQYQETQYF; DNA: TGTGCCAGTAGTCTTCGGTCACAGGGCTCCCAGTACCAAGAGACCCAGTACTTC
size: NA; J: TRBJ1-4; V: TRBV7-2; D: NA; CDR3: CASSPQGPNEKLFF; DNA: TGTGCCAGCAGCCCTCAGGGGCCTAATGAAAAACTGTTTTTT
size: few; J: TRBJ2-1; V: TRBV5-4; D: TRBD2; CDR3: CASSLGEGPVPGLQFF; DNA: TGTGCCAGCAGCTTGGGGGAGGGGCCGGTCCCAGGGTTGCAGTTCTTC
size: NA; J: TRBJ1-2; V: TRBV5-4; D: NA; CDR3: CASSLRRSGPGYTF; DNA: TGTGCCAGCAGCCTGCGACGGAGTGGGCCCGGCTACACCTTC
size: NA; J: TRBJ1-3; V: TRBV5-1; D: NA; CDR3: CASSLDYSEGTIYF; DNA: TGCGCCAGCAGCTTGGATTACAGCGAGGGCACCATATATTTT
size: NA; J: TRBJ2-5; V: TRBV15; D: NA; CDR3: CATSRDRGIRETQYF; DNA: TGTGCCACCAGCAGAGATCGAGGGATCCGGGAGACCCAGTACTTC
size: NA; J: TRBJ2-1; V: TRBV15; D: TRBD2; CDR3: CATSRGLAGGPIDEQFF; DNA: TGTGCCACCAGCAGAGGCTTAGCGGGAGGGCCTATCGATGAGCAGTTCTTC
size: few; J: TRBJ2-2; V: TRBV19; D: NA; CDR3: CASGDANTGELFF; DNA: TGTGCCTCAGGGGACGCGAACACCGGGGAGCTGTTTTTT
size: NA; J: TRBJ1-1; V: TRBV27; D: NA; CDR3: CASSLSDFSSPSTEAFF; DNA: TGTGCCAGCAGTTTATCTGACTTCAGTTCCCCCTCGACTGAAGCTTTCTTT
size: NA; J: TRBJ2-7; V: TRBV7-9; D: NA; CDR3: CASSTTYEQYF; DNA: TGTGCCAGCAGCACGACCTACGAGCAGTACTTC
size: NA; J: TRBJ1-1; V: TRBV9; D: NA; CDR3: CASSPDMNTEAFF; DNA: TGTGCCAGCAGCCCGGACATGAACACTGAAGCTTTCTTT
size: NA; J: TRBJ2-3; V: TRBV19; D: NA; CDR3: CASSMTSSFTDTQYF; DNA: TGTGCCAGTAGTATGACATCCTCCTTCACAGATACGCAGTATTTT
size: NA; J: TRBJ1-1; V: TRBV10-3; D: NA; CDR3: CAIGILSTEAFF; DNA: TGTGCCATCGGGATTTTGAGCACTGAAGCTTTCTTT
size: NA; J: TRBJ2-1; V: TRBV5-1; D: NA; CDR3: CASSPTAGGEQFF; DNA: TGCGCCAGCAGCCCCACGGCCGGCGGTGAGCAGTTCTTC
size: NA; J: TRBJ2-7; V: TRBV7-2; D: TRBD1; CDR3: CASSQRQGPYEQYF; DNA: TGTGCCAGCAGCCAACGACAGGGACCCTACGAGCAGTACTTC
size: NA; J: TRBJ2-7; V: TRBV13; D: TRBD1; CDR3: CASSRQGAYEQYF; DNA: TGTGCCAGCAGCCGACAGGGGGCCTACGAGCAGTACTTC
size: NA; J: TRBJ2-2; V: TRBV11-2; D: NA; CDR3: CASSYGTGTGELFF; DNA: TGTGCCAGCAGCTACGGGACGGGGACCGGGGAGCTGTTTTTT
size: NA; J: TRBJ1-2; V: TRBV5-4; D: NA; CDR3: CASSTENNYGYTF; DNA: TGTGCCAGCAGCACAGAGAATAACTATGGCTACACCTTC
size: NA; J: TRBJ1-5; V: TRBV5-5; D: NA; CDR3: CASSLTAPQPQHF; DNA: TGTGCCAGCAGCTTGACAGCCCCTCAGCCCCAGCATTTT
size: NA; J: TRBJ1-4; V: TRBV19; D: NA; CDR3: CASSTPKGLNEKLFF; DNA: TGTGCCAGTAGTACCCCCAAAGGGCTTAATGAAAAACTGTTTTTT
size: NA; J: TRBJ2-5; V: TRBV5-1; D: NA; CDR3: CASSFGGYETQYF; DNA: TGCGCCAGCAGCTTTGGGGGCTATGAGACCCAGTACTTC
size: NA; J: TRBJ1-2; V: TRBV28; D: NA; CDR3: CASTLGGALVDGYTF; DNA: TGTGCCAGCACCCTAGGGGGGGCGCTGGTAGATGGCTACACCTTC
size: NA; J: TRBJ2-3; V: TRBV2; D: NA; CDR3: CASSSGTISTQYF; DNA: TGTGCCAGCAGTTCTGGGACAATCAGTACGCAGTATTTT
size: NA; J: TRBJ2-5; V: TRBV7-7; D: NA; CDR3: CASSLVPRLARQETQYF; DNA: TGTGCCAGCAGCTTAGTCCCCCGGCTAGCGCGACAAGAGACCCAGTACTTC
size: NA; J: TRBJ2-2; V: TRBV30; D: NA; CDR3: CAWSRWITGELFF; DNA: TGTGCCTGGAGTCGGTGGATCACCGGGGAGCTGTTTTTT
size: NA; J: TRBJ2-4; V: TRBV5-6; D: TRBD1; CDR3: CASSPKDRGGNIQYF; DNA: TGTGCCAGCAGCCCCAAGGACAGGGGGGGAAACATTCAGTACTTC
size: NA; J: TRBJ2-1; V: TRBV11-2; D: TRBD1; CDR3: CASSVNRGYNEQFF; DNA: TGTGCCAGCAGCGTAAACAGGGGCTACAATGAGCAGTTCTTC
size: NA; J: TRBJ1-1; V: TRBV5-1; D: NA; CDR3: CASSQGPRNTEAFF; DNA: TGCGCCAGCAGCCAGGGCCCAAGGAACACTGAAGCTTTCTTT
size: NA; J: TRBJ2-2; V: TRBV28; D: NA; CDR3: CASSLWSSPSTGELFF; DNA: TGTGCCAGCAGTTTATGGTCTAGCCCTAGCACCGGGGAGCTGTTTTTT
size: NA; J: TRBJ2-1; V: TRBV9; D: NA; CDR3: CASSVSVLPDEQFF; DNA: TGTGCCAGCAGCGTAAGTGTCTTACCCGATGAGCAGTTCTTC